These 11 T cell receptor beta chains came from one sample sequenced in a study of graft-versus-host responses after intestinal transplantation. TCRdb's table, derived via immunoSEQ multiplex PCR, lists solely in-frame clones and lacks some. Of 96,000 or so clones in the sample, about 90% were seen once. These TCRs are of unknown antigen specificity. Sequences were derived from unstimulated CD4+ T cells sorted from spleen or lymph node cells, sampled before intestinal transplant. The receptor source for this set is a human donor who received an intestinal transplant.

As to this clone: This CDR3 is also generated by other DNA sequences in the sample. CDR3 DNA: TGCAGCGTTGAGTCTACCTATGAAGCTTTCTTT. Its translation is CSVESTYEAFF. The rearrangement uses TRBV29-1 and TRBJ1-1, with unresolved D. The CDR3 has 11 residues. Looked up from germline, CDR1 is SQVTM and CDR2 is ANQGSEA. V shed 3 bases and J shed 7 bases, with 9 bases lying between them.

The CDR3 DNA follows: TGTGCCAGCAGCCGGGATAACACTGAAGCTTTCTTT. As protein: CASSRDNTEAFF. The chain combines TRBV7-9 with TRBJ1-1; D gene ambiguous. Germline V gene data show CDR1 as SEHNR and CDR2 as FQNEAQ (reference sequence). Trimming took 5 bases from V and 2 from J, leaving 6 bases between them. The CDR3 covers 12 residues.

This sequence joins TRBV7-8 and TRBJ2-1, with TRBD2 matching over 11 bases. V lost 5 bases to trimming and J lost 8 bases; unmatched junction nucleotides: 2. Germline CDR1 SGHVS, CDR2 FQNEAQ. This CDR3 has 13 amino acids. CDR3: CASSTLAGDEQFF. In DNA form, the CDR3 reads TGTGCCAGCAGCACACTAGCGGGAGATGAGCAGTTCTTC.

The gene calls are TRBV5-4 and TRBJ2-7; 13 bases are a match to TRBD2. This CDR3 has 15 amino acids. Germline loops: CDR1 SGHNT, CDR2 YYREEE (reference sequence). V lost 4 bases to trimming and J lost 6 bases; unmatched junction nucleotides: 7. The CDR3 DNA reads TGTGCCAGCAGCCCGACTAGCGGGAGGATAGGCGAGCAGTACTTC. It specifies CASSPTSGRIGEQYF.

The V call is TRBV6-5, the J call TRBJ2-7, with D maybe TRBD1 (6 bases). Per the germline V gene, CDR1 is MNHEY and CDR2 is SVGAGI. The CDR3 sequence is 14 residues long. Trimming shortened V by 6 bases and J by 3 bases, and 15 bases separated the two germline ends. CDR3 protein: CASRPRTVFYEQYF. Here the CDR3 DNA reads TGTGCCAGCAGGCCCCGGACAGTCTTCTACGAGCAGTACTTC.

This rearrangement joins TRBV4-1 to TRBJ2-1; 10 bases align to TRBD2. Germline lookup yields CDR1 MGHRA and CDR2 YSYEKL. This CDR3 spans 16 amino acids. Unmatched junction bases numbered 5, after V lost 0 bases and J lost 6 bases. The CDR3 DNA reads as TGCGCCAGCAGCCAAGATCTAGCGGGAGTGCTCAATGAGCAGTTCTTC. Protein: CASSQDLAGVLNEQFF.

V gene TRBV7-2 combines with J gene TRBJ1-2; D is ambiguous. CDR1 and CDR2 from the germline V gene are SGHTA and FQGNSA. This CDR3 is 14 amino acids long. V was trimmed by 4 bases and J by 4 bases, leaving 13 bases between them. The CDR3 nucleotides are TGTGCCAGCAGCTCCTATGATCTTCTCTATGGCTACACCTTC. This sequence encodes CASSSYDLLYGYTF. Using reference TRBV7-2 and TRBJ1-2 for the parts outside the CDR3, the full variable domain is GAGVSQSPSNKVTEKGKDVELRCDPISGHTALYWYRQSLGQGLEFLIYFQGNSAPDKSGLPSDRFSAERTGGSVSTLTIQRTQQEDSAVYLCASSSYDLLYGYTFGSGTRLTVV.

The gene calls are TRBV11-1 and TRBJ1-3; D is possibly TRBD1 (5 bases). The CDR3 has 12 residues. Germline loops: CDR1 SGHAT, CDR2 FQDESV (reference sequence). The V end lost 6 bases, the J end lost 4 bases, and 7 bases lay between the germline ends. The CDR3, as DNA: TGTGCCAGCAGAGGACAAGGAAACACCATATATTTT. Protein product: CASRGQGNTIYF.

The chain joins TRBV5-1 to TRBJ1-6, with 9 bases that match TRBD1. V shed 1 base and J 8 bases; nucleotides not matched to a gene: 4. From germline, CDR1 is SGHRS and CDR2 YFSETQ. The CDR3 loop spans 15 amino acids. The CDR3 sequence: CASSLYRGRDSPLHF. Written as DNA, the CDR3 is TGCGCCAGCAGCTTGTACAGGGGGCGCGATTCACCCCTCCACTTT.

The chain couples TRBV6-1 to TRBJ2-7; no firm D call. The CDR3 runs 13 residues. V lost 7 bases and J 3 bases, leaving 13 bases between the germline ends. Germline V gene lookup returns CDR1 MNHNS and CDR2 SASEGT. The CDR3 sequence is CASTLGRNYEQYF. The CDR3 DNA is TGTGCCAGCACATTAGGCAGGAACTACGAGCAGTACTTC.

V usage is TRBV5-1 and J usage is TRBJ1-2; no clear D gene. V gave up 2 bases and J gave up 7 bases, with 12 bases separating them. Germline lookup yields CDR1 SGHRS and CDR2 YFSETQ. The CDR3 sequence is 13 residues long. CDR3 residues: CASSLNPWAGYTF. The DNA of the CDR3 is TGCGCCAGCAGCTTAAACCCATGGGCTGGCTACACCTTC. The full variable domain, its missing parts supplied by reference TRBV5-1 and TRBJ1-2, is KAGVTQTPRYLIKTRGQQVTLSCSPISGHRSVSWYQQTPGQGLQFLFEYFSETQRNKGNFPGRFSGRQFSNSRSEMNVSTLELGDSALYLCASSLNPWAGYTFGSGTRLTVV.